The T cell receptor beta chain under discussion was sequenced for a study of T cells in Graves' hyperthyroidism and ophthalmopathy. Whole-study findings and limits: Most expanded thyroid clonotypes above 0.001 recurred in blood. A model of 13 V-J features distinguished ophthalmopathy from stable hyperthyroidism. The model made its ophthalmopathy prediction, and onset followed a median approximately six months later.

The investigators amplified TCR beta CDR3 regions from RNA transcripts. HTBI primers were the set used in a first-round RT-PCR of the TCR CDR3. TCRdb fed the multiplex PCR reads into MiXCR, producing one record per CDR3 protein. The repertoire holds about 46,000 distinct CDR3 sequences, with approximately 50% as singletons. Turning to this clonotype: Its cognate antigen is unknown.

V lost 5 bases and J 4 bases, leaving 20 bases between the germline ends. The V gene's germline CDR1 is SGHAT and CDR2 FQDESV (reference sequence). The CDR3 contains 16 residues. Disease duration under 2 months; hyperthyroidism patients were aged 18 to 65. The sample comprised peripheral blood or thyroid tissue (not recorded which). The V and J genes are TRBV11-1 and TRBJ2-5, with a weak D call TRBD2 (6 bases). This receptor was taken from a woman aged 50 to 60 with Graves' hyperthyroidism. CDR3 nucleotide sequence: TGTGCCAGCAGCCTCGGACCCGCGGGGCTTCGAGAGACCCAGTACTTC. Translated, it gives CASSLGPAGLRETQYF.